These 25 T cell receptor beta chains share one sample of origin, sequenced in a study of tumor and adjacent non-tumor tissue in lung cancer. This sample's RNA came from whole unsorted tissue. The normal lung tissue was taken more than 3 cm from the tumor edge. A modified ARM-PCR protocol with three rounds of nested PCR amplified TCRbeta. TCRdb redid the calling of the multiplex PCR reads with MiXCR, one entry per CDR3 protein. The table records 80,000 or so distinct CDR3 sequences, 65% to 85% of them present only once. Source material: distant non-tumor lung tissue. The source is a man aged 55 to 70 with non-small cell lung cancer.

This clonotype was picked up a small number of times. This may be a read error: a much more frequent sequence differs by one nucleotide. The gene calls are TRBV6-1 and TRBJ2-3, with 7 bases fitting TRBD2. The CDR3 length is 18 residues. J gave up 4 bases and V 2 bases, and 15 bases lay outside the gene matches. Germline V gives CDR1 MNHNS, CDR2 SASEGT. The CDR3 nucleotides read TGTGCCAGCAGTGAACACCCAACGTTGGCGGGAGCGGCAGATACGCAGTATTTT. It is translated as CASSEHPTLAGAADTQYF.

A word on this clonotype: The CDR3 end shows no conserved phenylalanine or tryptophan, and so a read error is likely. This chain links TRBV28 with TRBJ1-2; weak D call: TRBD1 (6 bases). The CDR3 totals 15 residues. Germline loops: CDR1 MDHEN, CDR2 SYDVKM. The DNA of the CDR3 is TGTGTCAGCAGTTTAGGAACAGGGAGGGACTATGGCTACACCATC. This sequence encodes CVSSLGTGRDYGYTI.

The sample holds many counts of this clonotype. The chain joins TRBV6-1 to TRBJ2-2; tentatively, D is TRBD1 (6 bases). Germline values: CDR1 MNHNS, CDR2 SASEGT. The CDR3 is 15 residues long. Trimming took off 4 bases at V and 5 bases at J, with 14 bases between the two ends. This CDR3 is CASSVRGGGTGELFF. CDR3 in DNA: TGTGCCAGCAGTGTCAGGGGCGGTGGGACCGGGGAGCTGTTTTTT.

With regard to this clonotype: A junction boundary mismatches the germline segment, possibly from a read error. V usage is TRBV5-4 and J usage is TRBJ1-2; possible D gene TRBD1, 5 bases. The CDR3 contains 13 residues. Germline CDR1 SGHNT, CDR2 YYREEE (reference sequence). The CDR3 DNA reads TGTGCCAGCAGCCGGGACGAGGACGGTGGCTACTCCTTC. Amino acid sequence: CASSRDEDGGYSF. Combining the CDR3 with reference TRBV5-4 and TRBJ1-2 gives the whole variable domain ETGVTQSPTHLIKTRGQQVTLRCSSQSGHNTVSWYQQALGQGPQFIFQYYREEENGRGNFPPRFSGLQFPNYSSELNVNALELDDSALYLCASSRDEDGGYSFGSGTRLTVV.

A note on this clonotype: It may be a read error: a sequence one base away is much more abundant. The CDR3 is CASSIRGEETQYF. CDR3 nucleotides: TGTGCCAGCAGTATTCGGGGGGAAGAGACCCAGTACTTC. This chain joins TRBV12-3 or TRBV12-4 and TRBJ2-5, with 7 bases aligning to TRBD2. The CDR3 sequence is 13 residues long. Trimming at V came to 5 bases and at J to 3 bases, leaving 3 bases not matched to a gene.

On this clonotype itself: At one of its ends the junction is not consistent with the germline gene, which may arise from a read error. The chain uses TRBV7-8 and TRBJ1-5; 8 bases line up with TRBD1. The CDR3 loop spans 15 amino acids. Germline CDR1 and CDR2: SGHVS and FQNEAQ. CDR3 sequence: CASSLDRVSNQPQHF. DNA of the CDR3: TGTGCCAGCAGCCTGGACAGGGTTAGCAACCAGCCCCAGCATTTT.

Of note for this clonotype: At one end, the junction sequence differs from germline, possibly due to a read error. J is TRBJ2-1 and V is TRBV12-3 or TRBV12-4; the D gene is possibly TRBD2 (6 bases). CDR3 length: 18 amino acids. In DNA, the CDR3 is TGTGCCAGCATCACTAGGGTGGGGAGAACTAGCTCCTACAATGAGGAGTTCTTC. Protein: CASITRVGRTSSYNEEFF.

The CDR3 region has the DNA TGCAGTGCTAGAGCCTTTGACTGGGCCCTACAGGTGGCCAAAAACATTCAGTACTTC. It yields the protein CSARAFDWALQVAKNIQYF. The V gene is TRBV20-1, the J gene TRBJ2-4, with D maybe TRBD1 (5 bases). CDR1 is DFQATT, CDR2 SNEGSKA, per germline (reference sequence). The CDR3 totals 19 residues. Trimming took 1 base from V and 1 from J, leaving 23 bases between them.

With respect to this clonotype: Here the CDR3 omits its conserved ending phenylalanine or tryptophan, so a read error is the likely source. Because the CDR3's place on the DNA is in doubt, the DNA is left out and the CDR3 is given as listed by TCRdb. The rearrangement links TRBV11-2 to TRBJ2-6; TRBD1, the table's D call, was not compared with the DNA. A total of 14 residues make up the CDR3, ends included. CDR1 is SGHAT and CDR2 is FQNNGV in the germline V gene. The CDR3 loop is CASCPISGANVQTL.

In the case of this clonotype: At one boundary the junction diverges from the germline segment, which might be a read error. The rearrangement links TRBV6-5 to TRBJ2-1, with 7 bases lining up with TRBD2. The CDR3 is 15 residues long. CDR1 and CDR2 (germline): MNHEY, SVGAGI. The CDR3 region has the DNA TGTACCAGCAGTTACAACGGGGGGACCGCCAATGAGCAGTTCTTC. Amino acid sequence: CTSSYNGGTANEQFF.

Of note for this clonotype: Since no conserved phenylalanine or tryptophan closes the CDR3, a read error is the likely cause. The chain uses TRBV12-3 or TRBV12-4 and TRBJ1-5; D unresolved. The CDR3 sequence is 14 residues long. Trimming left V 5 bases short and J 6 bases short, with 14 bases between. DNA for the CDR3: TGTGCCAGCAGTCCCTCCGGGGTAGCTCAGCCCCAGCATATT. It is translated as CASSPSGVAQPQHI.

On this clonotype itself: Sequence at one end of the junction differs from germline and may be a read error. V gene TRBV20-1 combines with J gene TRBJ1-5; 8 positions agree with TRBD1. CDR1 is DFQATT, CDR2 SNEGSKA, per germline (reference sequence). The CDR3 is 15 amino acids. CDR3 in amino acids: CSARPGGRGNQHQHF. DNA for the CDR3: TGCAGTGCTAGGCCAGGGGGCAGGGGCAATCAGCACCAGCATTTT.

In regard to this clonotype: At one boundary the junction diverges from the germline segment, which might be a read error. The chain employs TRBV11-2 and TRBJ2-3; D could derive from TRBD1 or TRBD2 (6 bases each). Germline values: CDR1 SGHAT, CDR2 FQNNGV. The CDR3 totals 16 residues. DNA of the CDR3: TGTGCCAGCAGTTTGGGGGCGGGGCCAGGCACAGATATGCAGTATTTT. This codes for CASSLGAGPGTDMQYF.

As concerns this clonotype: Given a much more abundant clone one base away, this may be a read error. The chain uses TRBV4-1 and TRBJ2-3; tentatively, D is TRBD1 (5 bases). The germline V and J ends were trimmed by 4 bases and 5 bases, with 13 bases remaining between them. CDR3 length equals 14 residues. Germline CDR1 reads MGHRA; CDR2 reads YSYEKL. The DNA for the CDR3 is TGCGCCAGCAGCCGGGGCCCGGGCATAGATACGCAGTATTTT. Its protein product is CASSRGPGIDTQYF.

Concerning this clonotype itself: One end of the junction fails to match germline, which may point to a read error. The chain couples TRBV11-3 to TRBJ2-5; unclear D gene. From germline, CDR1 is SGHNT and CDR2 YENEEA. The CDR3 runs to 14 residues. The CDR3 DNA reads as TGTGTCAGCAGCTTAGATGGGGTGACCCTCGTCCAGTACTTC. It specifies CVSSLDGVTLVQYF. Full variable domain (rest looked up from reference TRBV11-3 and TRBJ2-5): EAGVVQSPRYKIIEKKQPVAFWCNPISGHNTLYWYLQNLGQGPELLIRYENEEAVDDSQLPKDRFSAERLKGVDSTLKIQPAELGDSAVYLCVSSLDGVTLVQYFGPGTRLLVL.

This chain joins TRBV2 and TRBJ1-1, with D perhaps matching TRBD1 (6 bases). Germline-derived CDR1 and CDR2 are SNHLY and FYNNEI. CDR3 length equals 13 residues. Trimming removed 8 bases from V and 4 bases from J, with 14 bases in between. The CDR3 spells CASQQGEVTEAFF. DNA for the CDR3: TGTGCCAGCCAACAGGGTGAGGTCACTGAAGCTTTCTTT.

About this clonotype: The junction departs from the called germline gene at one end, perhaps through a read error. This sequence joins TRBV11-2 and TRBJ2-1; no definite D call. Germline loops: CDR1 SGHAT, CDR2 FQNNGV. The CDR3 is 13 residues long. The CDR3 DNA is TGTGTCAGCAGTTTAGAGCGCAACAATGAGCAGTTCTTC. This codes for CVSSLERNNEQFF.

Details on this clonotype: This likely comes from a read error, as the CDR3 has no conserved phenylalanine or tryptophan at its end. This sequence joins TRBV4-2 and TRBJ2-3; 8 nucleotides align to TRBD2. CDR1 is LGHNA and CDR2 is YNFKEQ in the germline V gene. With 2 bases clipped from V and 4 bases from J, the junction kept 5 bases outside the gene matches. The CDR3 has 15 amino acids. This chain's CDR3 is CASSQHRGGSDTQYY. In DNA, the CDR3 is TGTGCCAGCAGCCAACATCGGGGGGGCTCAGATACGCAGTATTAT.

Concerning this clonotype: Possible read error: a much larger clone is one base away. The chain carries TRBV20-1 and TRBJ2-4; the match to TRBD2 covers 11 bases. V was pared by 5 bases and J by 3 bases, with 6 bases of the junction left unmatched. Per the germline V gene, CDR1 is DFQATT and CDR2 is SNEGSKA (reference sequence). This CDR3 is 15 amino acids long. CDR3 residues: CSAPTSGGVKNIQYF. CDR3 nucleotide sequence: TGCAGTGCTCCTACTAGCGGGGGAGTCAAAAACATTCAGTACTTC.

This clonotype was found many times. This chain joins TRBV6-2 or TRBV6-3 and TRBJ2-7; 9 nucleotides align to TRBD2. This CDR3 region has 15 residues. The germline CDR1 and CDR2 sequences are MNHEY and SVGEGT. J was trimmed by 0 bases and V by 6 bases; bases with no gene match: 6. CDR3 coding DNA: TGTGCCAGCAGCGAAATAGCGGGAGTCTCCTACGAGCAGTACTTC. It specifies CASSEIAGVSYEQYF.

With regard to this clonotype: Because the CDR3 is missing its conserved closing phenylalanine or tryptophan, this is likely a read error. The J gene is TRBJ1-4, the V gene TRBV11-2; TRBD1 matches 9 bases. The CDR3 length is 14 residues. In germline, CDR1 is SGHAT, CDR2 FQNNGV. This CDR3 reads CVSSLDRGFEKLFY. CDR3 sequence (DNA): TGTGTCAGCAGCCTGGACAGGGGATTTGAAAAACTGTTTTAT.

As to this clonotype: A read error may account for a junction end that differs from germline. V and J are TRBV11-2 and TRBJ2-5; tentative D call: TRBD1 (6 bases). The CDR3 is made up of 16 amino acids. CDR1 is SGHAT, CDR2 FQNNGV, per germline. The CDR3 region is CAGSSTVGAPKETQYF. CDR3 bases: TGTGCCGGCAGCTCCACAGTGGGGGCGCCAAAGGAGACCCAGTACTTC.

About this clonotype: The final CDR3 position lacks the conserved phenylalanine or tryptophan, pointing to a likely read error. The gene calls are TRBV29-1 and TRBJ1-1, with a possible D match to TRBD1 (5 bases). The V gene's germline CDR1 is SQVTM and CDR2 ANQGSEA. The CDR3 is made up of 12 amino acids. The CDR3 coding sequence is TGCAGCGCCCAAGAAGGGGAAACTGAGGCTTTCTCA. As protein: CSAQEGETEAFS.

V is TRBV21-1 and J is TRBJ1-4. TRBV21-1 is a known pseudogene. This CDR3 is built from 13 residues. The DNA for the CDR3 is TGTGCCAGCAGCAGCAGACATAATGAAAAACTGTTTTTT. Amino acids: CASSSRHNEKLFF.

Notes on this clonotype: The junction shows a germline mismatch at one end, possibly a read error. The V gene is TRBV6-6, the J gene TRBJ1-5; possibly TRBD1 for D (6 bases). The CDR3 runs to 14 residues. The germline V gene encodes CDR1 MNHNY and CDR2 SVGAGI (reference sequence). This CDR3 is CSSSIGGSGQPQHF. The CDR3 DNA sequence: TGTTCCAGCAGTATTGGGGGCTCGGGGCAGCCCCAGCATTTT.